The 22 T cell receptor beta chains reported below all come from one sample, sequenced in a study of T cells in Graves' hyperthyroidism and ophthalmopathy. RNA transcripts yielded amplified TCR beta CDR3 regions. RT-PCR in the first round (using the HTBI primer set) targeted the TCR CDR3. Via MiXCR, TCRdb re-called the multiplex PCR reads, giving one row per CDR3 protein. Here the sample spans around 400,000 distinct CDR3 sequences, approximately 16% being singletons. The material sequenced was blood. The receptors come from a woman aged 60-75 years with Graves' ophthalmopathy.

In its sample, this clonotype was seen many times. CDR3 bases: TGTGCCTGCCAGGGAAGTCAGTACAATGAGCAGTTCTTC. Protein sequence: CACQGSQYNEQFF. The J gene is TRBJ2-1, the V gene TRBV30; D is possibly TRBD1 (5 bases). Germline-derived CDR1 and CDR2 are GTSNPN and SVGIG (reference sequence). There are 13 residues in the CDR3. The V gene lost 6 bases and the J gene lost 4 bases, with 13 bases spanning the gap.

In its sample, this clonotype was seen a few times. V is TRBV5-6 and J is TRBJ1-4; D not resolved. This CDR3 spans 19 amino acids. The V gene lost 0 bases and the J gene lost 6 bases, with 24 bases spanning the gap. Germline CDR1 reads SGHDT; CDR2 reads YYEEEE. DNA of the CDR3: TGTGCCAGCAGCTTGGAGTGGAGGCAGACCCTCGGGTTCGATGAAAAACTGTTTTTT. This translates into CASSLEWRQTLGFDEKLFF.

There are many counts of this clonotype. The genes are TRBV7-9 and TRBJ2-1, with 9 positions matching TRBD2. CDR1 and CDR2 from the germline V gene are SEHNR and FQNEAQ (reference sequence). With 5 bases clipped from V and 4 bases from J, the junction kept 9 bases outside the gene matches. CDR3 length: 16 amino acids. As DNA, the CDR3 is TGTGCCAGCAGCACCGTAGCTAGCGGGACTTACAATGAGCAGTTCTTC. It is translated as CASSTVASGTYNEQFF.

With regard to this clonotype: At one of its ends the junction is not consistent with the germline gene, which may arise from a read error. The chain couples TRBV7-9 to TRBJ2-3; 11 nucleotides line up with TRBD2. Germline CDR1 is SEHNR and CDR2 is FQNEAQ (reference sequence). The CDR3 runs to 17 residues. CDR3 DNA sequence: TGTGCCAGCAGCTTAGGGAGGCTAGCGGGAGGCACAGATACGCAGTATTTC. Protein: CASSLGRLAGGTDTQYF.

This clonotype was recorded many times. The chain uses TRBV11-3 and TRBJ2-3, with 10 positions matching TRBD2. This CDR3 comprises 17 residues. Germline loops: CDR1 SGHNT, CDR2 YENEEA. J gave up 6 bases and V 0 bases, and 9 bases lay outside the gene matches. The CDR3 DNA is TGTGCCAGCAGCTTAGAGGGGCCTAGCGGGAGTTTGGATACGCAGTATTTT. This sequence encodes CASSLEGPSGSLDTQYF. Looking up the rest from reference TRBV11-3 and TRBJ2-3 gives the full variable domain: EAGVVQSPRYKIIEKKQPVAFWCNPISGHNTLYWYLQNLGQGPELLIRYENEEAVDDSQLPKDRFSAERLKGVDSTLKIQPAELGDSAVYLCASSLEGPSGSLDTQYFGPGTRLTVL.

This clonotype was recorded many times. CDR3 in amino acids: CASSLGTAPNEQFF. The DNA for the CDR3 is TGTGCCAGCAGCTTAGGGACCGCGCCCAATGAGCAGTTCTTC. The V and J genes are TRBV7-3 and TRBJ2-1; the D gene could be TRBD1 or TRBD2 (5 bases each). The CDR3 extends over 14 amino acids. Per the germline V gene, CDR1 is SGHTA and CDR2 is FQGTGA. V dropped 2 bases and J dropped 6 bases, with 11 bases sitting between them.

This chain connects TRBV6-6 to TRBJ2-1; 12 nucleotides line up with TRBD2. Germline lookup yields CDR1 MNHNY and CDR2 SVGAGI (reference sequence). With V trimmed by 6 bases and J by 12 bases, 12 bases remained unmatched. The CDR3 totals 15 residues. The CDR3 DNA follows: TGTGCCAGCAGGGGACTAGCGGGTGACCACCTTACGCAGTTCTTC. It yields the protein CASRGLAGDHLTQFF.

This clonotype was detected ten times or more. CDR3 DNA: TGCGCCAGCAGCGAAAACACTGCATCTACGGCTATAGGCTACACCTTC. Translating it yields CASSENTASTAIGYTF. This chain joins TRBV5-1 and TRBJ1-2; D remains ambiguous. CDR3 length: 16 residues. V gave up 4 bases and J gave up 8 bases, with 24 bases separating them. The V gene's germline CDR1 is SGHRS and CDR2 YFSETQ.

This clonotype was counted many times. The V gene is TRBV11-2, the J gene TRBJ2-1, with unresolved D. Germline CDR1 is SGHAT and CDR2 is FQNNGV. The CDR3 runs 13 residues. V was cut by 3 bases and J by 7 bases, with 10 bases left in between. CDR3 coding DNA: TGTGCCAGCAGCTTCGCCGTTACTAATGAGCAGTTCTTC. Encoded protein: CASSFAVTNEQFF.

V is TRBV6-1 and J is TRBJ1-6; D is undetermined. Trimming pared 5 bases from V and 0 bases from J, leaving 17 bases between. This CDR3 comprises 18 residues. Germline V gene sequence: CDR1 MNHNS, CDR2 SASEGT. The CDR3 DNA reads as TGTGCCAGCAGTTACTCACGGGTCGGGAGCTCCTATAATTCACCCCTCCACTTT. Encoded protein: CASSYSRVGSSYNSPLHF.

V and J are TRBV11-2 and TRBJ2-7; TRBD1 or TRBD2 may be the D gene (6 bases each). The V end was cut by 3 bases, the J end by 6 bases, with 21 bases between. Germline V lookup: CDR1 SGHAT, CDR2 FQNNGV. The CDR3 is made up of 16 amino acids. CDR3 in DNA: TGTGCCAGCAGCTTTGAGGGGGGCGGACGGGCCGCCGAGCAGTACTTC. It yields the protein CASSFEGGGRAAEQYF.

This clonotype was recorded at least ten times. The V and J genes are TRBV20-1 and TRBJ1-5, with 8 bases matching TRBD1. Per the germline V gene, CDR1 is DFQATT and CDR2 is SNEGSKA (reference sequence). CDR3 size: 16 residues. V dropped 3 bases and J dropped 4; count of bases not matched to a gene: 11. The CDR3 loop is CSASTRGLSTNQPQHF. In DNA form, the CDR3 reads TGCAGTGCTAGCACCAGGGGGCTAAGTACGAATCAGCCCCAGCATTTT.

This clonotype appeared many times. This chain joins TRBV12-3 or TRBV12-4 and TRBJ2-5; D is possibly TRBD1 (5 bases). The CDR3 has 11 residues. V was pared by 3 bases and J by 14 bases, with 13 bases between. For the CDR3, the DNA is TGTGCCAGCAGTTTTGCCAGGACAATATACTTC. Protein sequence: CASSFARTIYF.

This clonotype was found many times. The chain employs TRBV3-1 and TRBJ2-1, with TRBD2 matching 7 bases. The CDR3 has 15 residues. Trimming cost V 1 base and J 1 base; bases outside gene matches: 1. From germline, CDR1 is LGHDT and CDR2 YNNKEL (reference sequence). Written as DNA, the CDR3 is TGTGCCAGCAGCCAAGGGGGGGGTTCCTACAATGAGCAGTTCTTC. Amino acid sequence: CASSQGGGSYNEQFF.

The sample holds many counts of this clonotype. The chain combines TRBV7-2 with TRBJ2-7; maybe TRBD2 (5 bases). The V gene lost 3 bases and the J gene lost 1 base, with 7 bases spanning the gap. The CDR3 is 13 residues long. Per germline, CDR1 SGHTA and CDR2 FQGNSA. In nucleotides, the CDR3 is TGTGCCAGCAGCTTTACTAGGTCCTACGAGCAGTACTTC. It encodes CASSFTRSYEQYF.

This clonotype was seen many times. The chain combines TRBV5-1 with TRBJ2-7; maybe TRBD1 (5 bases). Looked up from germline, CDR1 is SGHRS and CDR2 is YFSETQ. V was trimmed by 2 bases and J by 2 bases, leaving 11 bases between them. CDR3 length: 14 residues. The CDR3: CASSLTGGTYEQYF. CDR3 sequence (DNA): TGCGCCAGCAGCTTAACAGGTGGAACCTACGAGCAGTACTTC.

V and J are TRBV6-1 and TRBJ1-2; 7 positions agree with TRBD1. Per germline, CDR1 MNHNS and CDR2 SASEGT. Trimming at V came to 6 bases and at J to 8 bases, leaving 6 bases not matched to a gene. There are 12 residues in the CDR3. This CDR3 is CASSRDRDGYTF. CDR3 coding DNA: TGTGCCAGCAGCCGCGACAGGGACGGCTACACCTTC.

This clonotype was picked up many times. The rearrangement joins TRBV7-9 to TRBJ1-1, with 12 nucleotides matching TRBD1. The germline CDR1 and CDR2 sequences are SEHNR and FQNEAQ (reference sequence). There are 16 residues in the CDR3. V shed 5 bases and J 4 bases; nucleotides not matched to a gene: 8. The CDR3 region is CASSPGTGGKITEAFF. DNA for the CDR3: TGTGCCAGCAGCCCAGGGACAGGGGGCAAGATCACTGAAGCTTTCTTT.

This clonotype showed up just a few times. The gene calls are TRBV27 and TRBJ2-1; 8 positions match TRBD1. In germline, CDR1 is MNHEY, CDR2 SMNVEV (reference sequence). The CDR3 runs 15 residues. Trimming removed 6 bases from V and 7 bases from J; junction bases left unmatched: 11. The DNA for the CDR3 is TGTGCCAGCAGCCCCGGACAGGGACGTTGGAATGAGCAGTTCTTC. This translates into CASSPGQGRWNEQFF.

This clonotype has ten or more counts. The chain uses TRBV7-9 and TRBJ1-6; possibly TRBD1 for D (5 bases). Trimming cost V 0 bases and J 10 bases, with 16 bases left between them. The CDR3 has 16 amino acids. Germline values: CDR1 SEHNR, CDR2 FQNEAQ (reference sequence). The CDR3 nucleotides read TGTGCCAGCAGCTTAGCGATCGGTAGGGGCGAGTCACCCCTCCACTTT. It yields the protein CASSLAIGRGESPLHF.

This clonotype came up many times. Given a much more abundant clone one base away, this may be a read error. The chain recombines TRBV2 with TRBJ2-3, with 9 positions matching TRBD1. There are 15 residues in the CDR3. With V trimmed by 6 bases and J by 6 bases, 10 bases remained unmatched. Germline V gives CDR1 SNHLY, CDR2 FYNNEI. The CDR3 sequence is CASRRDREREDTQYF. The CDR3 nucleotides are TGTGCCAGCAGGAGGGACAGGGAACGCGAGGATACGCAGTATTTT.

In its sample, this clonotype was seen many times. The chain employs TRBV5-1 and TRBJ2-1; TRBD2 matches 13 bases. Germline V gene data show CDR1 as SGHRS and CDR2 as YFSETQ. V shed 4 bases and J 6 bases; nucleotides not matched to a gene: 4. The CDR3 runs 15 residues. The CDR3 spells CASSQRTSGSNEQFF. CDR3 sequence (DNA): TGCGCCAGCAGCCAACGGACTAGCGGGAGCAATGAGCAGTTCTTC.